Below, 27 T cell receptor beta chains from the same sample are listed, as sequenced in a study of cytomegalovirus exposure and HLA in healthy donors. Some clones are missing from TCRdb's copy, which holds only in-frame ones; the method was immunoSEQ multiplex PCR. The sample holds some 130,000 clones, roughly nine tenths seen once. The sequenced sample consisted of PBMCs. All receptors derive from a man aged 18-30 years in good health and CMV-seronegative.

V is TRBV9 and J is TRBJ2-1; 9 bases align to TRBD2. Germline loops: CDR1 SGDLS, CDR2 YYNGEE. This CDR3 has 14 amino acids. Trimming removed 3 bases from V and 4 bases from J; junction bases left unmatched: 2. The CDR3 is CASSATSGYNEQFF. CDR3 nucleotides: TGTGCCAGCAGCGCCACTAGCGGGTACAATGAGCAGTTCTTC.

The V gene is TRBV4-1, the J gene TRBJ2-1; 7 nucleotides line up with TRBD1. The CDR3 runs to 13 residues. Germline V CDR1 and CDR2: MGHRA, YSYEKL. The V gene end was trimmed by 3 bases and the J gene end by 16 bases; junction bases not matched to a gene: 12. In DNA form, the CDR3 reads TGCGCCAGCAGCCAGGAAGGATGGACAGGTGATTTCTTC. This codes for CASSQEGWTGDFF.

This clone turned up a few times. CDR3 nucleotides: TGTGCCAGCAGTTTACAGGGGGTTATCACTGAAGCTTTCTTT. It translates to CASSLQGVITEAFF. The chain employs TRBV27 and TRBJ1-1; 7 nucleotides match TRBD1. The CDR3 contains 14 residues. Germline V CDR1 and CDR2: MNHEY, SMNVEV (reference sequence). The trim removed 2 bases at V and 4 bases at J, leaving 4 bases unmatched.

CDR3 sequence: CASSLFWTGHEKLFF. The CDR3 bases are TGTGCCAGCAGTTTATTCTGGACAGGACACGAAAAACTGTTTTTT. The V call is TRBV28, the J call TRBJ1-4, with 7 bases aligning to TRBD1. V lost 1 base, J lost 8 bases, and 7 bases stayed unmatched. Germline CDR1 reads MDHEN; CDR2 reads SYDVKM. This CDR3 region has 15 residues.

CDR3: CASSYGQGYQPQHF. In DNA, the CDR3 is TGTGCCAGCAGTTACGGCCAGGGTTATCAGCCCCAGCATTTT. This chain uses TRBV6-5 with TRBJ1-5, with a possible D match to TRBD1 (5 bases). V lost 2 bases, J lost 5 bases, and 10 bases lay in between. The CDR3 extends over 14 amino acids. Germline CDR1 and CDR2: MNHEY and SVGAGI.

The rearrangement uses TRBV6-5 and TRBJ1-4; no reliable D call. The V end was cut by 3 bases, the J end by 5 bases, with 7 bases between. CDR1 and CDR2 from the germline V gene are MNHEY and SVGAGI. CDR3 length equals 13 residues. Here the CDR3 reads CASSYSGNEKLFF. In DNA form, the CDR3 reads TGTGCCAGCAGTTATTCCGGGAATGAAAAACTGTTTTTT.

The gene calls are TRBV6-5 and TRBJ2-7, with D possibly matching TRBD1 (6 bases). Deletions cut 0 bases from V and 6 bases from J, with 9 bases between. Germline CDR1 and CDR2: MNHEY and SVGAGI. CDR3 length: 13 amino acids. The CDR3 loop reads CASSYSGRGEQYF. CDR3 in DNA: TGTGCCAGCAGTTACTCTGGCAGGGGCGAGCAGTACTTC.

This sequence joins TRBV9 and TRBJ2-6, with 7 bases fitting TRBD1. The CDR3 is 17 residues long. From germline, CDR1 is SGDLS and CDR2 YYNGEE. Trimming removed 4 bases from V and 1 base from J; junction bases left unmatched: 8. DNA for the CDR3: TGTGCCAGCAGCTACGACAGGGCTGGGTCTGGGGCCAACGTCCTGACTTTC. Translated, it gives CASSYDRAGSGANVLTF.

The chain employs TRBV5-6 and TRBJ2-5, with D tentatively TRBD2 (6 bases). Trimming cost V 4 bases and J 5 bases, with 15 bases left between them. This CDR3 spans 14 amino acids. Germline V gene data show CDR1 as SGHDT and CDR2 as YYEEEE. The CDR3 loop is CASSRGTSTETQYF. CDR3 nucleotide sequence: TGTGCCAGCAGCCGCGGGACTTCCACGGAGACCCAGTACTTC.

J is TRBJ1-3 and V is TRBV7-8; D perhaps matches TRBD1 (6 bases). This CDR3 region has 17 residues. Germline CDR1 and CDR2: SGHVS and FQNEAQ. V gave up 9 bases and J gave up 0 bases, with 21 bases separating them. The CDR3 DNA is TGTGCCAGTACCCAACAAGGACAGATAAGCTCTGGAAACACCATATATTTT. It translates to CASTQQGQISSGNTIYF.

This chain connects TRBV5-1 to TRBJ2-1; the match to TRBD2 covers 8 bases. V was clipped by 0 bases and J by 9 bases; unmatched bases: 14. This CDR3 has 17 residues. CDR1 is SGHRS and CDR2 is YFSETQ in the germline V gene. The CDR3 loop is CASSLVAGGSMAPEQFF. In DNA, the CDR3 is TGCGCCAGCAGCTTGGTGGCGGGGGGCTCCATGGCCCCTGAGCAGTTCTTC.

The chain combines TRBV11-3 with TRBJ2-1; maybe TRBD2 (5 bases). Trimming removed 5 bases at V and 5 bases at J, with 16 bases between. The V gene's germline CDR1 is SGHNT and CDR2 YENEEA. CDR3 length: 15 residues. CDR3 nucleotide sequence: TGTGCCAGCAGCCCCGCGGGTGGGAGTAACAATGAGCAGTTCTTC. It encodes CASSPAGGSNNEQFF. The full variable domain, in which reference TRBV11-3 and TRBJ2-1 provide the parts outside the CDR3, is EAGVVQSPRYKIIEKKQPVAFWCNPISGHNTLYWYLQNLGQGPELLIRYENEEAVDDSQLPKDRFSAERLKGVDSTLKIQPAELGDSAVYLCASSPAGGSNNEQFFGPGTRLTVL.

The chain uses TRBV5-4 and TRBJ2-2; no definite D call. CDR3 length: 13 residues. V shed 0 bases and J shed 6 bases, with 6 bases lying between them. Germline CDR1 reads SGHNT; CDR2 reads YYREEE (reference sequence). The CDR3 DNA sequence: TGTGCCAGCAGCTTGGCCTCTTCCGGGGAGCTGTTTTTT. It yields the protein CASSLASSGELFF.

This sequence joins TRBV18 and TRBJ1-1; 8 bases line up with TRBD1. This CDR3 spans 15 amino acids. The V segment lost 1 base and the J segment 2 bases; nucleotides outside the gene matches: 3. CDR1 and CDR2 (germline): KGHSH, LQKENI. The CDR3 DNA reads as TGTGCCAGCTCACCACAGACAGGGGAAAACACTGAAGCTTTCTTT. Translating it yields CASSPQTGENTEAFF.

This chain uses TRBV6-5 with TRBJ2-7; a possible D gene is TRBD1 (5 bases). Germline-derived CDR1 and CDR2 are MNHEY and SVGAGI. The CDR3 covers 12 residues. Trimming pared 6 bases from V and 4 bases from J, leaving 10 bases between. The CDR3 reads CASRIQGYEQYF. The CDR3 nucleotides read TGTGCCAGCAGGATCCAGGGTTACGAGCAGTACTTC.

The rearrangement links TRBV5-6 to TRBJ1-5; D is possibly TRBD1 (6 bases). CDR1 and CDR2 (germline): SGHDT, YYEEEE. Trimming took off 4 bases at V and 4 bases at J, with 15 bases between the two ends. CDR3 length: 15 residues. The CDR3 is CASSEGGGLNQPQHF. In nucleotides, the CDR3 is TGTGCCAGCAGCGAAGGGGGAGGGCTTAATCAGCCCCAGCATTTT.

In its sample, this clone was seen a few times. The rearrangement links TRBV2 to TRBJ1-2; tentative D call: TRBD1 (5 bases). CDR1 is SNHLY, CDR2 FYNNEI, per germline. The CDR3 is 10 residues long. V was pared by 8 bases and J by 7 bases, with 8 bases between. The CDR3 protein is CASGTGGYTF. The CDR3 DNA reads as TGTGCCAGCGGCACAGGTGGCTACACCTTC.

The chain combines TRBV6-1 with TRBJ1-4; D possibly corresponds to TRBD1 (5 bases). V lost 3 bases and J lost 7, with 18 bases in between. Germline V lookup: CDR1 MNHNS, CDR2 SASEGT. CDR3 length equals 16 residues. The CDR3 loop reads CASSDGPGSGVEKLFF. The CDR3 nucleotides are TGTGCCAGCAGTGATGGTCCCGGGTCGGGGGTTGAAAAACTGTTTTTT.

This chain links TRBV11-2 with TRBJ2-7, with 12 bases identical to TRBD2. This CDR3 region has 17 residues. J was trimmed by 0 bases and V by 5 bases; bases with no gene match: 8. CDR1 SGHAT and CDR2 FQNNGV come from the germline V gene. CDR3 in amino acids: CASSTWTSGENSYEQYF. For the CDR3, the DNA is TGTGCCAGCAGCACTTGGACTAGCGGGGAAAACTCCTACGAGCAGTACTTC. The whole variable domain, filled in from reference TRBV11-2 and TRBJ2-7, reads EAGVAQSPRYKIIEKRQSVAFWCNPISGHATLYWYQQILGQGPKLLIQFQNNGVVDDSQLPKDRFSAERLKGVDSTLKIQPAKLEDSAVYLCASSTWTSGENSYEQYFGPGTRLTVT.

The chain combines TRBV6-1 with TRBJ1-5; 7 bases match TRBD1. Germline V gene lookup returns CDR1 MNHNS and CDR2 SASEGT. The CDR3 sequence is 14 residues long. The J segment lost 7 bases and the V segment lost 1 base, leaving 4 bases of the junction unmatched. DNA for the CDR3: TGTGCCAGCAGTGAAGACAGGGGTTACCAGCCCCAGCATTTT. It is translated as CASSEDRGYQPQHF.

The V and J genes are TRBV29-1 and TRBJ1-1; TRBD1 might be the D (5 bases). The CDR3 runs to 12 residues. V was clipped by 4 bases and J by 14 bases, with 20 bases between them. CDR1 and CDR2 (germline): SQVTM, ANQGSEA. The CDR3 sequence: CSVVGTPGVSFF. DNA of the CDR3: TGCAGCGTTGTCGGGACTCCCGGAGTATCCTTCTTT. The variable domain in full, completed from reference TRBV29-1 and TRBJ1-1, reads SAVISQKPSRDICQRGTSLTIQCQVDSQVTMMFWYRQQPGQSLTLIATANQGSEATYESGFVIDKFPISRPNLTFSTLTVSNMSPEDSSIYLCSVVGTPGVSFFGQGTRLTVV.

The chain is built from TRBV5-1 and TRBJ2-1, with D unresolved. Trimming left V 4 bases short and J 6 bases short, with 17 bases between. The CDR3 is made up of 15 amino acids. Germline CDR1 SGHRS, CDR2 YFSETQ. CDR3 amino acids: CASSLTLVSGNEQFF. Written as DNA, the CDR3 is TGCGCCAGCAGCCTGACCTTGGTATCGGGCAATGAGCAGTTCTTC.

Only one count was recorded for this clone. The CDR3 region is CASSPQDIQYF. The DNA for the CDR3 is TGTGCCAGCAGCCCGCAGGACATTCAGTACTTC. The chain links TRBV7-9 to TRBJ2-4, with D unclear. The CDR3 loop spans 11 amino acids. Trimming stripped 5 bases from V and 8 bases from J, with 7 bases between. Germline CDR1 SEHNR, CDR2 FQNEAQ (reference sequence).

CDR3 sequence: CASVRNTEAFF. In nucleotides, the CDR3 is TGTGCCAGCGTTAGGAACACTGAAGCTTTCTTT. The chain recombines TRBV6-5 with TRBJ1-1; D not certain. Germline V gene sequence: CDR1 MNHEY, CDR2 SVGAGI. The V end was cut by 8 bases, the J end by 1 base, with 5 bases between. The CDR3 is made up of 11 amino acids.

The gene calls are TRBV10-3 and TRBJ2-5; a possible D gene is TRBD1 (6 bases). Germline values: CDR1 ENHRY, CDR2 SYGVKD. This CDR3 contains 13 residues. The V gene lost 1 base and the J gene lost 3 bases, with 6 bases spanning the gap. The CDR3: CAISEYREETQYF. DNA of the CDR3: TGTGCCATCAGTGAGTACAGGGAAGAGACCCAGTACTTC.

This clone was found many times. CDR3 sequence (DNA): TGTGCCAGTCCCAATCCGGGACAGGAGTACGAGCAGTACTTC. This codes for CASPNPGQEYEQYF. V and J are TRBV25-1 and TRBJ2-7; 8 positions match TRBD1. The CDR3 covers 14 residues. J lost 4 bases, V lost 9 bases, and 11 bases had no gene match. Looked up from germline, CDR1 is MGHDK and CDR2 is SYGVNS.

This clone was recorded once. The CDR3 DNA is TGTGCCAGCAGCTCGCGGGACAGCGAAAAACTGTTTTTT. Translation: CASSSRDSEKLFF. This chain connects TRBV5-4 to TRBJ1-4, with 7 nucleotides matching TRBD1. J was trimmed by 8 bases and V by 3 bases; bases with no gene match: 4. CDR3 length: 13 amino acids. Looked up from germline, CDR1 is SGHNT and CDR2 is YYREEE (reference sequence).